This T cell receptor (beta chain) originates from a study of blood T cell repertoires in COVID-19. Overall study: COVID-19 samples, acute and convalescent, were from the United States, Italy and Spain. Sources were T cells, B-cell-depleted T cells, or PBMCs; the material itself was cDNA or gDNA.

Per the study methods: Scientists estimated how many nucleated cells there were by amplifying reference gene primers. Produced via immunoSEQ multiplex PCR; TCRdb's table is partial and in-frame only. For V, J and clone size, that table is used; D and trimming come from the DNA. The sample lists around 41,000 clones, over 70% occurring once. Unmatched junction bases numbered 5, after V lost 0 bases and J lost 4 bases. CDR1 is SGHNT, CDR2 YYREEE, per germline (reference sequence). This CDR3 has 16 amino acids. Sequencing was carried out using peripheral blood. This sequence joins TRBV5-4 and TRBJ2-5; 11 bases are shared with TRBD2. This TCR derives from a woman aged 80 or older with active or convalescent COVID-19. Here the CDR3 DNA reads TGTGCCAGCAGCTTGGAAATCGGGACTAGCGGAGAGACCCAGTACTTC. It codes for CASSLEIGTSGETQYF.